The clone carrying this TCR beta chain was counted between two and nine times. This specimen comes from a study of T cells in Graves' hyperthyroidism and ophthalmopathy. Amplification of TCR beta CDR3 regions used RNA as the template. The primer set for the first-round RT-PCR of the TCR CDR3 was HTBI. TCRdb re-called the multiplex PCR reads through MiXCR, storing one row per CDR3 protein. The sample holds fewer than 350,000 distinct CDR3 sequences, around a fifth seen once. Trimming left V 2 bases short and J 3 bases short, with 7 bases between. This CDR3 is 13 amino acids long. Germline CDR1 is SNHLY and CDR2 is FYNNEI.

J is TRBJ1-1 and V is TRBV2, with D uncertain. Source material: blood. This clonotype was obtained from a woman in her fifties or sixties with Graves' hyperthyroidism. The DNA for the CDR3 is TGTGCCAGCAGTGAAAGGGTACACACTGAAGCTTTCTTT. It translates to CASSERVHTEAFF.